The clone carrying this TCR beta chain was seen only a few times. No antigen is known for it. From the reads, TCRdb called clonotypes with MiXCR, one entry per CDR3 protein. The sample gives around 250,000 distinct CDR3 sequences, about 15% of which show up once; 40% to 55% is in the top ten. This entry is derived from a study of T cell repertoires in cytomegalovirus infection. At the level of the study: Both a matching HLA type and CMV infection were indicated by public TCR beta signatures. Study-wide points: It was HLA-C-restricted CMV-specific TCR beta clonotypes that dominated the response ex vivo.

The CDR3 has 16 amino acids. V gave up 3 bases and J gave up 2 bases; unmatched junction bases: 8. Germline CDR1 and CDR2: SGHAT and FQNNGV. Sequenced: CD8+ T cells from PBMCs. The V gene is TRBV11-2, the J gene TRBJ2-3; 7 nucleotides agree with TRBD2. This TCR derives from a human donor in good health (CMV status not recorded). Some clones in this sample may be carry-over from other donors' samples. The CDR3 protein is CASSLNGGTHTDTQYF. CDR3 in DNA: TGTGCCAGCAGCTTGAACGGGGGGACTCACACAGATACGCAGTATTTT. Based on the CDR3 plus reference TRBV11-2 and TRBJ2-3, the full variable domain is EAGVAQSPRYKIIEKRQSVAFWCNPISGHATLYWYQQILGQGPKLLIQFQNNGVVDDSQLPKDRFSAERLKGVDSTLKIQPAKLEDSAVYLCASSLNGGTHTDTQYFGPGTRLTVL.